This passage covers 18 T cell receptor beta chains from one sample sequenced in a study of neurological immune-mediated disorders. TCRdb recomputed calls from the 5' RACE reads with MiXCR, one row per CDR3 protein. Of approximately 87,000 distinct CDR3 sequences in the sample, over 12% were seen once. The sequencing sample was made of PBMCs. These receptors originate from a woman between 50 and 59 years old in good health.

This clonotype was counted at least ten times. This rearrangement joins TRBV18 to TRBJ2-1, with 7 bases fitting TRBD2. With 6 bases clipped from V and 0 bases from J, the junction kept 5 bases outside the gene matches. The CDR3 covers 15 residues. Germline V gene sequence: CDR1 KGHSH, CDR2 LQKENI. CDR3 protein: CASSLLAGSYNEQFF. CDR3 nucleotides: TGTGCCAGCTCTCTTTTAGCGGGCTCCTACAATGAGCAGTTCTTC.

In its sample, this clonotype was seen many times. The chain joins TRBV7-9 to TRBJ2-5, with 8 bases fitting TRBD1. In germline, CDR1 is SEHNR, CDR2 FQNEAQ (reference sequence). CDR3 length: 15 amino acids. V shed 5 bases, J shed 3 bases, and the junction held 8 bases outside the gene matches. The CDR3 DNA reads TGTGCCAGCAGCCCTAGGACAGGGAGCGAAGAGACCCAGTACTTC. Amino acids: CASSPRTGSEETQYF.

This clonotype was recorded at least ten times. The chain carries TRBV10-3 and TRBJ1-5; D call uncertain. V shed 0 bases and J shed 8 bases, with 8 bases lying between them. CDR3 length: 13 amino acids. CDR1 is ENHRY, CDR2 SYGVKD, per germline. CDR3 nucleotide sequence: TGTGCCATCAGTGAGTCCCGAACGGAGCCCCAGCATTTT. Amino acids: CAISESRTEPQHF.

This clonotype was recorded at least ten times. The chain combines TRBV7-9 with TRBJ1-3, with unresolved D. Trimming left V 4 bases short and J 0 bases short, with 4 bases between. The germline V gene encodes CDR1 SEHNR and CDR2 FQNEAQ (reference sequence). CDR3 length equals 13 residues. CDR3 region: CASSYRSGNTIYF. Written as DNA, the CDR3 is TGTGCCAGCAGCTACCGCTCTGGAAACACCATATATTTT.

Note on this clonotype: A read error may explain this, as a much larger clone is one base away. The genes are TRBV5-1 and TRBJ1-1; possible D gene TRBD1, 5 bases. The CDR3 is 14 amino acids. V lost 4 bases, J lost 1 base, and 11 bases lay in between. The germline gives CDR1 SGHRS, CDR2 YFSETQ. The DNA for the CDR3 is TGCGCCAGCAGCCGAGGGACGGAGAACACTGAAGCTTTCTTT. This encodes CASSRGTENTEAFF.

There are many counts of this clonotype. This sequence joins TRBV5-1 and TRBJ2-3; 9 positions match TRBD2. J lost 5 bases, V lost 0 bases, and 7 bases had no gene match. The CDR3 has 16 residues. Per the germline V gene, CDR1 is SGHRS and CDR2 is YFSETQ. DNA of the CDR3: TGCGCCAGCAGCTTGGAAGGCGGGGGGGCCGGAGATACGCAGTATTTT. Translating gives CASSLEGGGAGDTQYF.

V is TRBV5-1 and J is TRBJ2-7, with D possibly being TRBD1 (8 bases). The CDR3 contains 14 residues. The V and J ends lost 5 bases and 3 bases respectively, with 15 bases between them. Germline CDR1 SGHRS, CDR2 YFSETQ. CDR3 DNA: TGCGCCAGCAGTTTAAACAGGGGGGGCTACGAGCAGTACTTC. Amino acid sequence: CASSLNRGGYEQYF.

At least ten counts were recorded for this clonotype. The chain combines TRBV6-1 with TRBJ2-1; D is uncertain. The ends were cut back, 6 bases at V and 3 bases at J, with 6 bases in the middle. From germline, CDR1 is MNHNS and CDR2 SASEGT. This CDR3 has 12 amino acids. The CDR3 DNA is TGTGCCAGCAGCCGAAACTACAATGAGCAGTTCTTC. Its protein is CASSRNYNEQFF.

The rearrangement links TRBV6-5 to TRBJ2-7; 7 nucleotides match TRBD2. The germline CDR1 and CDR2 sequences are MNHEY and SVGAGI. The V segment lost 0 bases and the J segment 6 bases; nucleotides outside the gene matches: 8. This CDR3 comprises 15 residues. The CDR3 loop is CASSYSTSHIAEQYF. CDR3 coding DNA: TGTGCCAGCAGTTACTCGACTAGCCACATCGCCGAGCAGTACTTC.

This clonotype was recorded many times. This chain links TRBV7-2 with TRBJ2-7; D is perhaps TRBD1 (6 bases). Between the trimmed V and J ends, which lost 6 bases and 0 bases, there was a span of 9 bases. CDR1 is SGHTA, CDR2 FQGNSA, per germline. The CDR3 is 13 amino acids. As DNA, the CDR3 is TGTGCCAGCAGGGTGACAGGCTCCTACGAGCAGTACTTC. It encodes CASRVTGSYEQYF.

In its sample, this clonotype was seen many times. This chain uses TRBV5-1 with TRBJ2-5, with TRBD2 matching over 9 bases. This CDR3 has 16 residues. The V and J ends lost 5 bases and 1 base, in that order; junction bases with no gene match: 9. Germline V gene lookup returns CDR1 SGHRS and CDR2 YFSETQ. CDR3 bases: TGCGCCAGCAGATCGGGGGCTAGCGGGACCCAAGAGACCCAGTACTTC. It specifies CASRSGASGTQETQYF. Full variable domain (outside the CDR3, taken from reference TRBV5-1 and TRBJ2-5): KAGVTQTPRYLIKTRGQQVTLSCSPISGHRSVSWYQQTPGQGLQFLFEYFSETQRNKGNFPGRFSGRQFSNSRSEMNVSTLELGDSALYLCASRSGASGTQETQYFGPGTRLLVL.

The table lists this clonotype with many counts. The chain carries TRBV5-1 and TRBJ1-2; D is perhaps TRBD1 (5 bases). Germline V gene data show CDR1 as SGHRS and CDR2 as YFSETQ. V was pared by 2 bases and J by 6 bases, with 14 bases between. This CDR3 has 14 amino acids. CDR3 protein: CASSFGGGPNGYTF. For the CDR3, the DNA is TGCGCCAGCAGCTTTGGGGGGGGTCCAAATGGCTACACCTTC.

Many counts were recorded for this clonotype. This chain links TRBV7-6 with TRBJ1-5, with D possibly TRBD1 on 6 matching bases. Germline-derived CDR1 and CDR2 are SGHVS and FNYEAQ. The length of the CDR3 is 14 residues. V gave up 5 bases and J gave up 5 bases, with 13 bases separating them. CDR3 loop: CASSPLTGDQPQHF. The CDR3 nucleotides read TGTGCCAGCAGCCCTCTGACAGGCGATCAGCCCCAGCATTTT.

Turning to this clonotype: One junction end does not reproduce the germline sequence, and a read error may be involved. V is TRBV7-8 and J is TRBJ2-5; 10 bases are a match to TRBD1. Looked up from germline, CDR1 is SGHVS and CDR2 is FQNEAQ. The CDR3 is 15 residues long. The CDR3 protein is CSSSQRQGAGETQYF. CDR3 nucleotide sequence: TGTTCCAGCAGCCAGCGACAGGGGGCAGGGGAGACTCAGTACTTC.

This clonotype was recorded at least ten times. The V and J genes are TRBV5-1 and TRBJ2-7, with TRBD2 as a possible D gene (6 bases). V dropped 0 bases and J dropped 4 bases, with 14 bases sitting between them. The CDR3 runs to 15 residues. CDR1 and CDR2 from the germline V gene are SGHRS and YFSETQ. For the CDR3, the DNA is TGCGCCAGCAGCTTGGAGGCGGGACTTTTTTACGAGCAGTACTTC. Its protein is CASSLEAGLFYEQYF.

This clonotype has a count of ten or more. This chain links TRBV11-2 with TRBJ2-5; D gene uncertain. This CDR3 has 13 residues. V was trimmed by 5 bases and J by 9 bases, leaving 16 bases between them. CDR1 and CDR2 from the germline V gene are SGHAT and FQNNGV. The CDR3 nucleotides are TGTGCCAGCAGCCCTAGTGGAGCGAAGCCCCAGTACTTC. Its translation is CASSPSGAKPQYF. Based on the CDR3 plus reference TRBV11-2 and TRBJ2-5, the full variable domain is EAGVAQSPRYKIIEKRQSVAFWCNPISGHATLYWYQQILGQGPKLLIQFQNNGVVDDSQLPKDRFSAERLKGVDSTLKIQPAKLEDSAVYLCASSPSGAKPQYFGPGTRLLVL.

In its sample, this clonotype was seen once. The CDR3 loop is CACMKGGAATDTQYF. CDR3 in DNA: TGTGCCTGCATGAAGGGGGGGGCAGCCACAGATACGCAGTATTTT. The chain carries TRBV28 and TRBJ2-3, with D perhaps matching TRBD2 (7 bases). Germline CDR1 is MDHEN and CDR2 is SYDVKM. The CDR3 spans 15 residues. V lost 11 bases, J lost 2 bases, and 20 bases lay in between.

Many counts were recorded for this clonotype. V is TRBV5-1 and J is TRBJ2-7, with TRBD2 matching over 10 bases. The CDR3 runs 14 residues. Germline CDR1 and CDR2: SGHRS and YFSETQ. With V trimmed by 3 bases and J by 1 base, 1 base remained unmatched. CDR3 DNA sequence: TGCGCCAGCAGCTGGACTAGCGGTTCCTACGAGCAGTACTTC. As protein: CASSWTSGSYEQYF.